One and the same sample provided the 12 T cell receptor beta chains below, sequenced in a study of Ad26.COV2.S vaccination and SARS-CoV-2 variants. Some clones are missing from TCRdb's copy, which holds only in-frame ones; the method was immunoSEQ multiplex PCR. The sample carries approximately 410,000 clones, roughly 90% recorded once. As to treatment: 19 received Ad26.COV2.S at low or high dose, single or two shots; roughly five received placebo; per-sample allocation not given. The study sampled participants on day 63 after the first vaccine or placebo injection. Sample: peripheral blood, taken in a trial of Ad26.COV2.S vaccine versus placebo. These TCRs come from a person aged 18-65 years who received the Ad26.COV2.S COVID-19 vaccine or a placebo.

This clone occurred a few times. The V and J genes are TRBV11-2 and TRBJ2-7; 9 bases are shared with TRBD2. The germline V gene has CDR1 SGHAT and CDR2 FQNNGV. The CDR3 is made up of 15 amino acids. V lost 6 bases, J lost 3 bases, and 9 bases stayed unmatched. Here the CDR3 reads CASRREGQVLYEQYF. CDR3 DNA sequence: TGTGCCAGCAGGCGGGAGGGGCAGGTGCTCTACGAGCAGTACTTC. The full variable domain, with the rest looked up from reference TRBV11-2 and TRBJ2-7, is EAGVAQSPRYKIIEKRQSVAFWCNPISGHATLYWYQQILGQGPKLLIQFQNNGVVDDSQLPKDRFSAERLKGVDSTLKIQPAKLEDSAVYLCASRREGQVLYEQYFGPGTRLTVT.

A single count supports this clone. The chain is built from TRBV9 and TRBJ2-1, with D unresolved. The V and J ends lost 0 bases and 5 bases respectively, with 6 bases between them. Germline V gene data show CDR1 as SGDLS and CDR2 as YYNGEE. This CDR3 has 13 amino acids. CDR3 in DNA: TGTGCCAGCAGCGTAGTGGATGACAATGAGCAGTTCTTC. It encodes CASSVVDDNEQFF.

J is TRBJ1-1 and V is TRBV18; D is uncertain. This CDR3 region has 15 residues. Germline V gives CDR1 KGHSH, CDR2 LQKENI. V was cut by 2 bases and J by 5 bases, with 15 bases left in between. Written as DNA, the CDR3 is TGTGCCAGCTCACCAAGTCCGGGGTCCCGGACTGAAGCTTTCTTT. Its translation: CASSPSPGSRTEAFF.

J is TRBJ1-1 and V is TRBV14, with D possibly matching TRBD1 (6 bases). The CDR3 contains 15 residues. Trimming took off 5 bases at V and 1 base at J, with 14 bases between the two ends. Germline V gene lookup returns CDR1 SGHDN and CDR2 FVKESK. DNA for the CDR3: TGTGCCAGCAGCTTGTGGCGGGGGGCGAACACTGAAGCTTTCTTT. Encoded protein: CASSLWRGANTEAFF.

V is TRBV6-5 and J is TRBJ2-7; either TRBD1 or TRBD2 may fit D (5 bases each). The germline V and J ends were trimmed by 5 bases and 0 bases, with 14 bases remaining between them. This CDR3 is 15 amino acids long. Germline V gives CDR1 MNHEY, CDR2 SVGAGI. The CDR3 DNA reads as TGTGCCAGCAGTCCCCGCGGTGGGGGCTCCTACGAGCAGTACTTC. It specifies CASSPRGGGSYEQYF.

The sample holds a few counts of this clone. The gene calls are TRBV19 and TRBJ1-2; 7 positions agree with TRBD1. The CDR3 spans 14 residues. V was pared by 6 bases and J by 7 bases, with 11 bases of the junction left unmatched. CDR1 and CDR2 from the germline V gene are LNHDA and SQIVND (reference sequence). The CDR3, as DNA: TGTGCCAGTAGACCAACCGACAGGGTCAGTGGCTACACCTTC. This gives the protein CASRPTDRVSGYTF.

The gene calls are TRBV3-1 (or the pseudogene TRBV3-2) and TRBJ2-3, with TRBD2 matching over 8 bases. Germline CDR1 is LGHDT and CDR2 is YNNKEL (reference sequence). V lost 11 bases and J lost 7; bases outside the gene matches: 11. The CDR3 loop spans 13 amino acids. CDR3 DNA: TGTGCCGGAGCGGGGGAGCACGATCATACGCAGTATTTT. It is translated as CAGAGEHDHTQYF.

The rearrangement links TRBV7-9 to TRBJ1-2; no clear D gene. The germline gives CDR1 SEHNR, CDR2 FQNEAQ (reference sequence). CDR3 length: 13 amino acids. V was shortened by 3 bases and J by 6 bases, with 11 bases between the two germline ends. The CDR3 DNA follows: TGTGCCAGCAGCTTTTTAGGTGTAGATGGCTACACCTTC. Residues: CASSFLGVDGYTF.

The chain combines TRBV4-3 with TRBJ1-3, with D unclear. Germline V gene lookup returns CDR1 LGHNA and CDR2 YSLEER. CDR3 length equals 15 residues. The V and J ends lost 1 base and 0 bases respectively, with 7 bases between them. The CDR3 is CASSQVGLSGNTIYF. CDR3 DNA sequence: TGCGCCAGCAGCCAAGTCGGACTCTCTGGAAACACCATATATTTT.

Regarding this clone: An end of the junction does not agree with germline; a read error may underlie this. V and J are TRBV3-1 (or the pseudogene TRBV3-2) and TRBJ1-2; 7 bases fit TRBD1. Per the germline V gene, CDR1 is LGHDT and CDR2 is YNNKEL (reference sequence). The CDR3 sequence is 13 residues long. Written as DNA, the CDR3 is TGTGCCAGCAGCCATGGGCAGGGGGTAGGCGTAGTCTTC. Encoded protein: CASSHGQGVGVVF.

The chain links TRBV27 to TRBJ2-7; 9 bases match TRBD1. CDR1 is MNHEY, CDR2 SMNVEV, per germline (reference sequence). Trimming at V came to 5 bases and at J to 0 bases, leaving 5 bases not matched to a gene. CDR3 length: 15 amino acids. The CDR3 spells CASSPGTGYSYEQYF. DNA for the CDR3: TGTGCCAGCAGTCCCGGGACAGGGTACTCCTACGAGCAGTACTTC.

V is TRBV27 and J is TRBJ2-1; TRBD2 aligns across 9 bases. Per the germline V gene, CDR1 is MNHEY and CDR2 is SMNVEV (reference sequence). The CDR3 extends over 16 amino acids. V was clipped by 0 bases and J by 3 bases; unmatched bases: 3. The CDR3 DNA reads TGTGCCAGCAGTTTATCTAGCGGGGGTATCTACAATGAGCAGTTCTTC. It codes for CASSLSSGGIYNEQFF.